The 3 T cell receptor beta chains given below trace back to one sample, sequenced in a study of Tregs in tolerant kidney transplant recipients. Assay used: immunoSEQ multiplex PCR; TCRdb lists only in-frame clones, some missing. The sample lists tens of thousands of clones, roughly 93% occurring once. The sample here was CD4+ T cells from blood, taken before the transplant. The source is a human donor who received a combined kidney and bone marrow transplant.

The J gene is TRBJ2-5, the V gene TRBV5-1; no definite D call. Germline V CDR1 and CDR2: SGHRS, YFSETQ. This CDR3 has 12 amino acids. V was clipped by 1 base and J by 5 bases, with 6 bases between them. CDR3 amino acids: CASSLSRETQYF. The CDR3, as DNA: TGCGCCAGCAGCTTGAGCAGGGAGACCCAGTACTTC.

The J gene is TRBJ2-1, the V gene TRBV11-3; D is uncertain. The CDR3 has 14 residues. V lost 3 bases, J lost 3 bases, and 9 bases lay in between. The germline CDR1 and CDR2 sequences are SGHNT and YENEEA. Here the CDR3 DNA reads TGTGCCAGCAGCTTCGCGTCCCTCTACAATGAGCAGTTCTTC. Its translation: CASSFASLYNEQFF.

The chain joins TRBV11-3 to TRBJ2-7; 7 bases line up with TRBD2. Germline CDR1 reads SGHNT; CDR2 reads YENEEA. There are 20 residues in the CDR3. J lost 6 bases, V lost 5 bases, and 28 bases had no gene match. The CDR3 region has the DNA TGTGCCAGCAGCCTAAAAGGGGTTAGGGAGGGACTTCTCCCTTCGGCCGAGCAGTACTTC. Protein sequence: CASSLKGVREGLLPSAEQYF.